This T cell receptor beta chain came from a study of blood T cell repertoires in COVID-19. The study recruited people aged about 18 to 89 years across around 23 US areas. The length of the CDR3 is 14 residues. Deletions cut 1 base from V and 8 bases from J, with 12 bases between. CDR1 is LGHDT and CDR2 is YNNKEL in the germline V gene (reference sequence). Authors' methods: Using reference gene primer amplification, nucleated cell counts were estimated. Generated by immunoSEQ multiplex PCR, the TCRdb table keeps only in-frame clones and is missing some. The DNA gave D and trimming, while V, J and clone size come from that table. Counted here are 330,000 or so clones, around 87% occurring once; the ten biggest clones make up around 1.9%.

The sequenced sample was PBMCs or T cells enriched from blood (not recorded which). This receptor was taken from a man aged 35 to 55 in a cohort exposed to, infected with or recovered from COVID-19 (not recorded which). The V and J genes are TRBV3-1 (or the pseudogene TRBV3-2) and TRBJ1-5; D remains ambiguous. The CDR3 protein is CASSQGGGSKPQHF. As DNA, the CDR3 is TGTGCCAGCAGCCAAGGAGGCGGAAGTAAGCCCCAGCATTTT.